Listed below are T cell receptor beta chains from one sample, sequenced in a study of beta chain features in type 1 diabetes. Profiling relied on immunoSEQ multiplex PCR, and the TCRdb table lists in-frame clones only, not all of them. The repertoire holds around 400,000 clones, about 14% seen once, with approximately 0.02% in the top ten. The sequenced material came from naive CD4+ T cells from blood. The receptors were gathered from a young woman in good health. Each CDR3 is given with its conserved first and last residue. D genes are given only for firm matches. For some rows the clone size is stated as once, few or many, or as a class when expanded; others skip it.

clone_size,j_call,v_call,d_call,cdr3_nt,cdr3_aa
-,TRBJ2-3,TRBV7-2,TRBD2,TGTGCCAGCAGCTTAGGAACGACTAGCGGGATAGACACAGATACGCAGTATTTT,CASSLGTTSGIDTDTQYF
-,TRBJ2-2,TRBV5-6,-,TGTGCCAGCAGCTTGGAGGGGGGGGACACCGGGGAGCTGTTTTTT,CASSLEGGDTGELFF
-,TRBJ2-2,TRBV5-1,TRBD2,TGCGCCAGCAGCGTGCGGGAGGCAAACGGGGAGCTGTTTTTT,CASSVREANGELFF
few,TRBJ1-1,TRBV9,TRBD1,TGTGCCAGCAGCGTAGCTGGGACAGGGTGGACTGAAGCTTTCTTT,CASSVAGTGWTEAFF
-,TRBJ2-2,TRBV9,-,TGTGCCAGCAGCGCAAAGAGGCAGGGGAACACCGGGGAGCTGTTTTTT,CASSAKRQGNTGELFF
few,TRBJ2-1,TRBV4-3,TRBD2,TGCGCCAGCAGCCGACTAGCGGGACAGTACAATGAGCAGTTCTTC,CASSRLAGQYNEQFF
-,TRBJ2-7,TRBV6-5,-,TGTGCCAGCAGAGCCCTGATGTCCGAGTCGCAGTACTTC,CASRALMSESQYF
few,TRBJ2-1,TRBV7-2,TRBD1,TGTGCCAGCAGCCGGGACAGGGTATACAATGAGCAGTTCTTC,CASSRDRVYNEQFF
few,TRBJ2-1,TRBV9,-,TGTGCCAGCAGCGTAGTCGGGAGCCCCTATCTCAATGAGCAGTTCTTC,CASSVVGSPYLNEQFF
-,TRBJ2-2,TRBV30,-,TGTGCCTGGGGTTTTGGGCAGGGGTACACCGGGGAGCTGTTTTTT,CAWGFGQGYTGELFF
-,TRBJ2-7,TRBV4-2,TRBD2,TGTGCCAGCAGCCAAACAGCGGGGAGCTCCTACGAGCAGTACTTC,CASSQTAGSSYEQYF
few,TRBJ2-7,TRBV5-1,-,TGCGCCAGCAGCCCTCGGGACAACCTCTACGAGCAGTACTTC,CASSPRDNLYEQYF
few,TRBJ2-1,TRBV19,-,TGTGCCAGTAGTATTTCTTTTAGCAATGAGCAGTTCTTC,CASSISFSNEQFF
-,TRBJ2-7,TRBV28,TRBD1,TGTGCCAGCAGTTTGGCAGGGGGCCACGAGCAGTACTTC,CASSLAGGHEQYF
-,TRBJ1-1,TRBV5-5,-,TGTGCCAGCAGCTTGTGGCGCGGCATCAGGAACACTGAAGCTTTCTTT,CASSLWRGIRNTEAFF
few,TRBJ1-2,TRBV28,TRBD1,TGTGCCAGCAGTTTGGGACAGGGAGGGGGCTACACCTTC,CASSLGQGGGYTF
-,TRBJ2-7,TRBV28,-,TGTGCCAGCAGTTTAAGGTTGGGCAGGGCAGCCTACGAGCAGTACTTC,CASSLRLGRAAYEQYF
-,TRBJ1-2,TRBV5-6,-,TGTGCCAGCAGCTTGGTGGAAGGGGGATACACCTTC,CASSLVEGGYTF
-,TRBJ2-5,TRBV5-1,TRBD2,TGCGCCAGCAGCCCTTTAGCGGGAGATTCGAAGACCCAGTACTTC,CASSPLAGDSKTQYF
few,TRBJ2-1,TRBV30,TRBD2,TGTGCCTGGACTAGCGGGAGGACCTCCTACAATGAGCAGTTCTTC,CAWTSGRTSYNEQFF
-,TRBJ1-2,TRBV5-4,TRBD1,TGTGCCAGCAGCTGGGACAGGGAAAATGGCTACACCTTC,CASSWDRENGYTF
-,TRBJ2-1,TRBV5-1,TRBD2,TGCGCCAGCAGCTTGGGGACTAGCGGGAGTTATGAGCAGTTCTTC,CASSLGTSGSYEQFF
few,TRBJ2-5,TRBV19,TRBD1,TGTGCCAGTAGCCAGGGGGCGGACCAAGAGACCCAGTACTTC,CASSQGADQETQYF
-,TRBJ1-2,TRBV29-1,TRBD1,TGCAGCGTCTCAGTAAGGACAGGCTATGGCTACACCTTC,CSVSVRTGYGYTF
few,TRBJ1-2,TRBV11-1,TRBD1,TGTGCCAGCAGCCCAAGGGGGCCTGACGGCTACACCTTC,CASSPRGPDGYTF
-,TRBJ1-1,TRBV4-3,TRBD1,TGCGCCAGCAGCCAAGATCGACAGGGGGGCACTGAAGCTTTCTTT,CASSQDRQGGTEAFF
-,TRBJ2-2,TRBV30,-,TGTGCCTGGAACAGGGATACCGGGGAGCTGTTTTTT,CAWNRDTGELFF
-,TRBJ2-5,TRBV7-9,TRBD1,TGTGCCAGCACCCCCAGGGGGATAGAGACCCAGTACTTC,CASTPRGIETQYF
-,TRBJ2-7,TRBV11-2,TRBD2,TGTGCCAGCAGCTTCCTAGCGGGGCCCTACGAGCAGTACTTC,CASSFLAGPYEQYF
-,TRBJ2-1,TRBV5-6,TRBD1,TGTGCCAGCAGCTTCCGGGACAGGGAGCAGTTCTTC,CASSFRDREQFF
-,TRBJ1-2,TRBV7-2,TRBD1,TGTGCCAGCAGCTTAGGGGACAGGGTCTATGGCTACACCTTC,CASSLGDRVYGYTF
-,TRBJ1-1,TRBV2,-,TGTGCCAGCAGCCGCCGGACAGATGAAGCTTTCTTT,CASSRRTDEAFF
-,TRBJ2-7,TRBV19,TRBD2,TGTGCCAGTAGTCAAGCGGGACGAACCTACGAGCAGTACTTC,CASSQAGRTYEQYF
-,TRBJ2-5,TRBV7-8,TRBD1,TGTGCCAGCAGCTTAGCATGGGGACAGCAAGAGACCCAGTACTTC,CASSLAWGQQETQYF
few,TRBJ1-1,TRBV28,-,TGTGCCACCCCAGGAGGACCAAACACTGAAGCTTTCTTT,CATPGGPNTEAFF
few,TRBJ1-1,TRBV27,-,TGTGCCAGCAGTTCCCACTCAGTTGGAGAATTCACTGAAGCTTTCTTT,CASSSHSVGEFTEAFF
few,TRBJ1-2,TRBV7-9,-,TGTGCCAGCAGCCTCAGACAGCCTAACTATGGCTACACCTTC,CASSLRQPNYGYTF
few,TRBJ1-5,TRBV30,TRBD1,TGTGCCTGGGCAGCCAGGGGGGATCAGCCCCAGCATTTT,CAWAARGDQPQHF
few,TRBJ1-2,TRBV30,-,TGTGCCTGGAGTCCCGGGGGGGCTTATGGCTACACCTTC,CAWSPGGAYGYTF
-,TRBJ2-7,TRBV5-1,TRBD1,TGCGCCAGCAGCCCCCGTCCGGGACAGGGGGTGTCCGAGCAGTACTTC,CASSPRPGQGVSEQYF
few,TRBJ2-5,TRBV18,TRBD2,TGTGCCAGCTCACCCGCGGGGGTCCGGGAGACCCAGTACTTC,CASSPAGVRETQYF
few,TRBJ2-7,TRBV15,TRBD1,TGTGCCACCAGCAGAGGAGGGGTGGGGACAGGGTTGCACGAGCAGTACTTC,CATSRGGVGTGLHEQYF